Below are 7 T cell receptor beta chains sequenced from a single sample in a study of T cell responses to AZD1222 COVID-19 vaccine. The repertoire was sequenced with immunoSEQ multiplex PCR; TCRdb's copy has only in-frame clones and lacks some. The table includes some 96,000 clones, nearly 90% detected once. Sequenced here: peripheral blood, sampled on day 0 of AZD1222 vaccination. These receptors originate from an adult in good health.

The gene calls are TRBV9 and TRBJ2-5, with D perhaps matching TRBD2 (8 bases). The CDR3 totals 15 residues. Trimming took off 4 bases at V and 4 bases at J, with 17 bases between the two ends. From germline, CDR1 is SGDLS and CDR2 YYNGEE. As DNA, the CDR3 is TGTGCCAGCAGCCCAGGGGGGACTAGAGGAGAGACCCAGTACTTC. It codes for CASSPGGTRGETQYF.

This chain uses TRBV19 with TRBJ1-6; possibly TRBD1 for D (5 bases). Germline CDR1 and CDR2: LNHDA and SQIVND (reference sequence). V was clipped by 7 bases and J by 5 bases, with 12 bases between them. The CDR3 totals 14 residues. The CDR3 DNA is TGTGCCAGTAAGGGGACTGCGGATAATTCACCCCTCCACTTT. Protein sequence: CASKGTADNSPLHF. The whole variable domain, remainder taken from reference TRBV19 and TRBJ1-6, is DGGITQSPKYLFRKEGQNVTLSCEQNLNHDAMYWYRQDPGQGLRLIYYSQIVNDFQKGDIAEGYSVSREKKESFPLTVTSAQKNPTAFYLCASKGTADNSPLHFGNGTRLTVT.

This chain uses TRBV7-2 with TRBJ1-6; maybe TRBD1 (5 bases). Germline lookup yields CDR1 SGHTA and CDR2 FQGNSA. CDR3 length: 16 residues. Trimming removed 5 bases at V and 8 bases at J, with 19 bases between. The chain's CDR3 is CASSLSPGGIHSPLHF. The CDR3 nucleotides are TGTGCCAGCAGCCTCTCGCCGGGGGGGATACATTCACCCCTCCACTTT.

This rearrangement joins TRBV29-1 to TRBJ1-1; a weak D match, TRBD1 (5 bases). With 7 bases removed from V and 3 bases from J, the gap between germline ends came to 12 bases. CDR1 SQVTM and CDR2 ANQGSEA come from the germline V gene. The CDR3 runs 12 residues. The CDR3 bases are TGCAGCGCTGGAGAGGGGTACACTGAAGCTTTCTTT. Encoded protein: CSAGEGYTEAFF.

The chain joins TRBV3-1 (or the pseudogene TRBV3-2) to TRBJ2-2; maybe TRBD2 (5 bases). Trimming pared 2 bases from V and 4 bases from J, leaving 14 bases between. Per the germline V gene, CDR1 is LGHDT and CDR2 is YNNKEL (reference sequence). The CDR3 is 16 residues long. The CDR3 nucleotides read TGTGCCAGCAGCCAAAGATCCGGGGTCGGCACCGGGGAGCTGTTTTTT. Residues: CASSQRSGVGTGELFF.

The chain has TRBV19 and TRBJ2-1; a weak D match, TRBD2 (6 bases). The CDR3 has 13 residues. CDR1 LNHDA and CDR2 SQIVND come from the germline V gene (reference sequence). The ends were cut back, 7 bases at V and 9 bases at J, with 16 bases in the middle. Here the CDR3 DNA reads TGTGCCAGTACCCCGACTAGGTTGGGTGAGCAGTTCTTC. Translating it yields CASTPTRLGEQFF. Looking up the rest from reference TRBV19 and TRBJ2-1 gives the full variable domain: DGGITQSPKYLFRKEGQNVTLSCEQNLNHDAMYWYRQDPGQGLRLIYYSQIVNDFQKGDIAEGYSVSREKKESFPLTVTSAQKNPTAFYLCASTPTRLGEQFFGPGTRLTVL.

The rearrangement joins TRBV28 to TRBJ1-6; maybe TRBD1 (6 bases). Germline CDR1 MDHEN, CDR2 SYDVKM. The CDR3 is 12 residues long. The V and J ends lost 6 bases and 6 bases respectively, with 6 bases between them. The CDR3 loop reads CASRQGNSPLHF. DNA of the CDR3: TGTGCCAGCAGACAGGGTAATTCACCCCTCCACTTT.